The 28 T cell receptor beta chains in this list originate from one sample, sequenced in a study of OX40 agonist ivuxolimab in advanced cancers. Clones were sequenced by immunoSEQ multiplex PCR, and TCRdb holds only the in-frame ones, with some missing. Among around 25,000 clones listed, 85% to 90% were seen once. The sample was CD4+ or CD8+ T cells sorted from blood, taken in a trial of the OX40 agonist ivuxolimab. The receptors derive from an adult with an advanced solid tumor such as melanoma, head and neck, liver or kidney cancer.

The chain couples TRBV10-2 to TRBJ2-7; D uncertain. CDR3 size: 11 residues. Trimming removed 4 bases at V and 2 bases at J, with 3 bases between. Germline V gene data show CDR1 as WSHSY and CDR2 as SAAADI. The CDR3 spells CASSGAYEQYF. CDR3 sequence (DNA): TGCGCCAGCAGTGGCGCCTACGAGCAGTACTTC.

The chain couples TRBV5-5 to TRBJ2-1; 10 bases align to TRBD1. The CDR3 totals 15 residues. After removal of 4 bases from V and 6 bases from J, the junction contained 7 bases not matched to a gene. Germline values: CDR1 SGHKS, CDR2 YYEKEE (reference sequence). DNA for the CDR3: TGTGCCAGCAGCCCCCGGGACAGGGGCTCCAATGAGCAGTTCTTC. The encoded protein is CASSPRDRGSNEQFF.

CDR3 bases: TGCGCCAGCTGGGACAGGTCACAAGAGACCCAGTACTTC. This sequence encodes CASWDRSQETQYF. The V call is TRBV5-1, the J call TRBJ2-5; TRBD1 agrees at 8 bases. Germline V gives CDR1 SGHRS, CDR2 YFSETQ. The CDR3 covers 13 residues. V shed 7 bases, J shed 2 bases, and the junction held 4 bases outside the gene matches.

The rearrangement uses TRBV9 and TRBJ2-3; D tentatively reads TRBD1 or TRBD2 (5 bases each). Germline V gene lookup returns CDR1 SGDLS and CDR2 YYNGEE. This CDR3 is built from 15 residues. The ends were cut back, 4 bases at V and 1 base at J, with 13 bases in the middle. The CDR3 nucleotides are TGTGCCAGCAGCCCCGCCGGGACGGGCACAGATACGCAGTATTTT. Translating gives CASSPAGTGTDTQYF.

This clone was counted once. This chain links TRBV11-2 with TRBJ2-1; TRBD1 is a possible D gene (5 bases). The germline V gene has CDR1 SGHAT and CDR2 FQNNGV. Trimming cost V 0 bases and J 2 bases, with 11 bases left between them. CDR3 length: 16 amino acids. CDR3 protein: CASSLEGARTYNEQFF. The CDR3 coding sequence is TGTGCCAGCAGCTTAGAAGGGGCAAGGACCTACAATGAGCAGTTCTTC.

The chain carries TRBV5-4 and TRBJ2-6; D gene uncertain. Germline loops: CDR1 SGHNT, CDR2 YYREEE (reference sequence). CDR3 size: 14 residues. V was pared by 0 bases and J by 2 bases, with 3 bases between. The CDR3 bases are TGTGCCAGCAGCTTGGAAGCTGGGGCCAACGTCCTGACTTTC. It is translated as CASSLEAGANVLTF. The entire variable domain, with the rest obtained from reference TRBV5-4 and TRBJ2-6, is as follows: ETGVTQSPTHLIKTRGQQVTLRCSSQSGHNTVSWYQQALGQGPQFIFQYYREEENGRGNFPPRFSGLQFPNYSSELNVNALELDDSALYLCASSLEAGANVLTFGAGSRLTVL.

This clone was seen just once. This chain uses TRBV19 with TRBJ2-1; D may correspond to TRBD1 or TRBD2 (5 bases each). The V end lost 4 bases, the J end lost 3 bases, and 16 bases lay between the germline ends. The CDR3 consists of 16 residues. Germline loops: CDR1 LNHDA, CDR2 SQIVND (reference sequence). The CDR3 protein is CASSTLPGPDYNEQFF. CDR3 bases: TGTGCCAGTAGTACACTACCGGGACCAGACTACAATGAGCAGTTCTTC.

This chain links TRBV7-8 with TRBJ2-3; 8 bases match TRBD2. CDR3 length: 14 residues. The J segment lost 4 bases and the V segment lost 8 bases, leaving 8 bases of the junction unmatched. CDR1 and CDR2 from the germline V gene are SGHVS and FQNEAQ. This CDR3 is CASLLAGISDTQYF. In DNA form, the CDR3 reads TGTGCCAGCCTCTTAGCGGGGATCTCAGATACGCAGTATTTT.

As to this clone: Other DNA sequences within the sample encode an identical CDR3. V usage is TRBV27 and J usage is TRBJ2-7; D is uncertain. There are 12 residues in the CDR3. The V and J ends lost 6 bases and 3 bases respectively, with 9 bases between them. Germline V gives CDR1 MNHEY, CDR2 SMNVEV (reference sequence). This chain's CDR3 is CASSPGGYEQYF. The CDR3 DNA follows: TGTGCCAGCAGCCCGGGCGGCTACGAGCAGTACTTC.

The chain has TRBV4-1 and TRBJ1-1; D may be TRBD1 (5 bases). This CDR3 is 12 amino acids long. Looked up from germline, CDR1 is MGHRA and CDR2 is YSYEKL. V was clipped by 1 base and J by 10 bases, with 10 bases between them. The CDR3: CASSQVDRGAFF. As DNA, the CDR3 is TGCGCCAGCAGCCAAGTTGATAGGGGAGCTTTCTTT.

The chain combines TRBV19 with TRBJ1-5, with D perhaps TRBD1 (5 bases). Looked up from germline, CDR1 is LNHDA and CDR2 is SQIVND (reference sequence). The CDR3 extends over 16 amino acids. V was clipped by 7 bases and J by 6 bases, with 22 bases between them. In DNA, the CDR3 is TGTGCCAGTACCATCGGACACTCCGGTGTACCTCAGCCCCAGCATTTT. Translation: CASTIGHSGVPQPQHF.

The chain carries TRBV18 and TRBJ2-1; 7 nucleotides match TRBD2. Germline trimming cut 2 bases from V and 1 base from J; bases unmatched to any gene: 8. The CDR3 extends over 17 amino acids. The germline V gene has CDR1 KGHSH and CDR2 LQKENI. The CDR3: CASSPVGPGGSYNEQFF. For the CDR3, the DNA is TGTGCCAGCTCACCAGTTGGGCCCGGGGGGTCCTACAATGAGCAGTTCTTC.

The V gene is TRBV5-3, the J gene TRBJ2-3; maybe TRBD2 (6 bases). TRBV5-3 is designated an ORF whose function remains uncertain. The CDR3 length is 15 residues. Trimming pared 0 bases from V and 3 bases from J, leaving 11 bases between. CDR3 residues: CARSLAGSWTDTQYF. The CDR3 DNA reads as TGTGCCAGAAGCTTGGCCGGGAGTTGGACAGATACGCAGTATTTT.

The chain is built from TRBV11-3 and TRBJ2-7, with D possibly matching TRBD1 (6 bases). Looked up from germline, CDR1 is SGHNT and CDR2 is YENEEA. The CDR3 length is 15 residues. V shed 4 bases and J shed 3 bases, with 16 bases lying between them. CDR3 in amino acids: CASSSVKQGIYEQYF. The CDR3 nucleotides read TGTGCCAGCAGCTCCGTAAAACAGGGAATCTACGAGCAGTACTTC.

The rearrangement uses TRBV6-5 and TRBJ2-7, with 10 bases that match TRBD1. Germline V gene data show CDR1 as MNHEY and CDR2 as SVGAGI. Germline trimming cut 6 bases from V and 5 bases from J; bases unmatched to any gene: 10. This CDR3 contains 15 residues. The CDR3: CASRTTGGIPNEQYF. The CDR3 nucleotides read TGTGCCAGCAGAACGACAGGGGGCATTCCCAACGAGCAGTACTTC.

This chain connects TRBV6-5 to TRBJ1-2; no reliable D call. The CDR3 runs to 13 residues. Germline CDR1 is MNHEY and CDR2 is SVGAGI. Trimming cost V 2 bases and J 4 bases, with 8 bases left between them. The CDR3 nucleotides read TGTGCCAGCAGTTACCTGGGTTCCTATGGCTACACCTTC. This sequence encodes CASSYLGSYGYTF.

The gene calls are TRBV7-9 and TRBJ1-5, with TRBD1 as a possible D gene (6 bases). CDR3 length equals 14 residues. V gave up 5 bases and J gave up 3 bases, with 11 bases separating them. Germline V gene sequence: CDR1 SEHNR, CDR2 FQNEAQ (reference sequence). CDR3 residues: CASSLRGSNQPQHF. The CDR3 bases are TGTGCCAGCAGCCTCAGGGGATCCAATCAGCCCCAGCATTTT.

V usage is TRBV27 and J usage is TRBJ1-2, with TRBD1 as a possible D gene (5 bases). Trimming took off 0 bases at V and 6 bases at J, with 11 bases between the two ends. CDR1 is MNHEY, CDR2 SMNVEV, per germline (reference sequence). The CDR3 sequence is 14 residues long. The CDR3 reads CASSLSSRVHGYTF. In nucleotides, the CDR3 is TGTGCCAGCAGTTTATCGTCCAGGGTCCATGGCTACACCTTC.

The V gene is TRBV18, the J gene TRBJ2-5; 13 nucleotides align to TRBD2. Germline V gene data show CDR1 as KGHSH and CDR2 as LQKENI. The V and J ends lost 1 base and 5 bases, in that order; junction bases with no gene match: 7. This CDR3 has 17 amino acids. The DNA of the CDR3 is TGTGCCAGCTCACCACTTACTAGCGGGAGGGCCTTGGAGACCCAGTACTTC. It codes for CASSPLTSGRALETQYF.

This clone was found a few times. The V call is TRBV30, the J call TRBJ2-7; 10 bases align to TRBD2. The CDR3 loop spans 15 amino acids. Germline V CDR1 and CDR2: GTSNPN, SVGIG (reference sequence). With V trimmed by 3 bases and J by 5 bases, 10 bases remained unmatched. The CDR3 protein is CAWRPSGRANHEQYF. The CDR3 DNA reads TGTGCCTGGAGGCCGAGCGGGAGGGCTAACCACGAGCAGTACTTC.

The CDR3 DNA reads TGTGCCAGCAGTTACGCCACGGATGATACGCAGTATTTT. Encoded protein: CASSYATDDTQYF. The chain recombines TRBV6-5 with TRBJ2-3; D is undetermined. Germline assignment: CDR1 MNHEY and CDR2 SVGAGI. Trimming stripped 2 bases from V and 6 bases from J, with 9 bases between. CDR3 size: 13 residues.

The chain joins TRBV5-1 to TRBJ1-3; the D gene is possibly TRBD1 (5 bases). Deletions cut 0 bases from V and 1 base from J, with 14 bases between. The CDR3 consists of 17 residues. CDR1 and CDR2 (germline): SGHRS, YFSETQ. The CDR3 DNA follows: TGCGCCAGCAGCTTGGGCCCCTCGGACATTTCTGGAAACACCATATATTTT. The encoded protein is CASSLGPSDISGNTIYF.

This chain uses TRBV18 with TRBJ2-5; TRBD1 aligns across 11 bases. The CDR3 has 14 amino acids. J lost 11 bases, V lost 6 bases, and 11 bases had no gene match. The germline V gene has CDR1 KGHSH and CDR2 LQKENI. The chain's CDR3 is CASSIGQGAELQYF. CDR3 DNA sequence: TGTGCCAGCTCGATCGGACAGGGGGCAGAATTGCAGTACTTC.

The chain combines TRBV19 with TRBJ2-1; a possible D gene is TRBD2 (6 bases). Trimming stripped 6 bases from V and 3 bases from J, with 12 bases between. This CDR3 contains 14 residues. CDR1 LNHDA and CDR2 SQIVND come from the germline V gene (reference sequence). CDR3 sequence: CASSRGSIYNEQFF. The CDR3 DNA reads TGTGCCAGTAGCCGGGGGAGCATCTACAATGAGCAGTTCTTC.

The gene calls are TRBV7-6 and TRBJ2-7, with TRBD2 matching over 9 bases. Per germline, CDR1 SGHVS and CDR2 FNYEAQ. Losses at the gene ends were 2 bases for V and 3 bases for J; bases not matched to a gene: 5. The CDR3 contains 15 residues. The CDR3 nucleotides are TGTGCCAGCAGCTTATCGGATAGCGGGGGCTACGAGCAGTACTTC. Amino acid sequence: CASSLSDSGGYEQYF.

This clone was recorded a few times. The chain employs TRBV27 and TRBJ2-2, with TRBD1 as a possible D gene (5 bases). Germline V gene sequence: CDR1 MNHEY, CDR2 SMNVEV (reference sequence). This CDR3 has 13 residues. Trimming removed 10 bases at V and 9 bases at J, with 18 bases between. CDR3 DNA: TGTGCCACCACACCCGCAGGGAATCGGGAGCTGTTTTTT. As protein: CATTPAGNRELFF.

V usage is TRBV2 and J usage is TRBJ2-1; TRBD1 matches 8 bases. Germline V CDR1 and CDR2: SNHLY, FYNNEI. V was clipped by 2 bases and J by 8 bases; unmatched bases: 5. The CDR3 consists of 14 residues. The CDR3 bases are TGTGCCAGCAGTGAAACCAGGGGGCTAGATGAGCAGTTCTTC. Amino acid sequence: CASSETRGLDEQFF.

The chain links TRBV7-8 to TRBJ2-5; 8 nucleotides agree with TRBD2. The J segment lost 1 base and the V segment lost 4 bases, leaving 8 bases of the junction unmatched. Germline loops: CDR1 SGHVS, CDR2 FQNEAQ. The CDR3 consists of 16 residues. The CDR3 DNA reads as TGTGCCAGCAGCTCCCGACTAGCGCGTGCCCAAGAGACCCAGTACTTC. This translates into CASSSRLARAQETQYF.